These 7 T cell receptor beta chains were all obtained from the same sample, sequenced in a study of PD-1 blockade in mismatch repair-deficient tumors. The table came from immunoSEQ multiplex PCR; TCRdb's copy has only in-frame clones and leaves some out. The sample yields around 100,000 clones, about 80% seen once. Sequenced material: peripheral blood, taken approximately 64 weeks after starting pembrolizumab. The receptor set was obtained from an adult with mismatch repair-deficient cancer.

This chain connects TRBV6-1 to TRBJ1-2, with D perhaps TRBD1 (6 bases). With 2 bases removed from V and 6 bases from J, the gap between germline ends came to 16 bases. The germline CDR1 and CDR2 sequences are MNHNS and SASEGT. The CDR3 is 15 residues long. This chain's CDR3 is CASSEKAGAGDGYTF. CDR3 nucleotides: TGTGCCAGCAGTGAAAAAGCAGGGGCCGGTGATGGCTACACCTTC.

The J gene is TRBJ2-6, the V gene TRBV7-9; D might be TRBD2 (5 bases). The V end was cut by 2 bases, the J end by 15 bases, with 14 bases between. The germline CDR1 and CDR2 sequences are SEHNR and FQNEAQ (reference sequence). This CDR3 is 13 amino acids long. The CDR3 sequence is CASSLRGLASLTF. The CDR3 nucleotides are TGTGCCAGCAGCTTAAGAGGGCTAGCAAGCCTGACTTTC.

The V gene is TRBV28, the J gene TRBJ2-7; D unclear. Germline lookup yields CDR1 MDHEN and CDR2 SYDVKM. This CDR3 spans 15 amino acids. The V end lost 5 bases, the J end lost 4 bases, and 18 bases lay between the germline ends. The CDR3 loop is CASSPMVESQYEQYF. CDR3 DNA: TGTGCCAGCAGTCCCATGGTGGAAAGTCAGTACGAGCAGTACTTC.

This rearrangement joins TRBV6-5 to TRBJ1-1; D is undetermined. The CDR3 is 14 amino acids. CDR1 is MNHEY and CDR2 is SVGAGI in the germline V gene. The V and J ends lost 0 bases and 7 bases respectively, with 12 bases between them. DNA of the CDR3: TGTGCCAGCAGTTACTCCAGTCGGGCACTTGAAGCTTTCTTT. It is translated as CASSYSSRALEAFF.

This clone came up many times. V is TRBV6-5 and J is TRBJ2-1; the D gene could be TRBD1 or TRBD2 (5 bases each). The V end was cut by 5 bases, the J end by 1 base, with 12 bases between. This CDR3 contains 15 residues. Germline CDR1 and CDR2: MNHEY and SVGAGI. The CDR3 is CASSLGTASYNEQFF. CDR3 bases: TGTGCCAGCAGTCTCGGGACGGCGTCCTACAATGAGCAGTTCTTC.

V gene TRBV6-5 combines with J gene TRBJ2-1; a possible D gene is TRBD1 (5 bases). The V end was cut by 2 bases, the J end by 5 bases, with 10 bases between. This CDR3 is 14 amino acids long. Germline V gene data show CDR1 as MNHEY and CDR2 as SVGAGI. The CDR3 DNA reads as TGTGCCAGCAGTTACAGGGGCGTTAACAATGAGCAGTTCTTC. As protein: CASSYRGVNNEQFF.

This chain joins TRBV12-5 and TRBJ2-5, with D possibly matching TRBD2 (6 bases). This CDR3 contains 14 residues. Germline values: CDR1 LGHNT, CDR2 FRNRAP. V dropped 5 bases and J dropped 4 bases, with 14 bases sitting between them. The CDR3 loop reads CASGGILGGETQYF. The CDR3, as DNA: TGTGCTAGTGGTGGAATCTTGGGAGGAGAGACCCAGTACTTC.